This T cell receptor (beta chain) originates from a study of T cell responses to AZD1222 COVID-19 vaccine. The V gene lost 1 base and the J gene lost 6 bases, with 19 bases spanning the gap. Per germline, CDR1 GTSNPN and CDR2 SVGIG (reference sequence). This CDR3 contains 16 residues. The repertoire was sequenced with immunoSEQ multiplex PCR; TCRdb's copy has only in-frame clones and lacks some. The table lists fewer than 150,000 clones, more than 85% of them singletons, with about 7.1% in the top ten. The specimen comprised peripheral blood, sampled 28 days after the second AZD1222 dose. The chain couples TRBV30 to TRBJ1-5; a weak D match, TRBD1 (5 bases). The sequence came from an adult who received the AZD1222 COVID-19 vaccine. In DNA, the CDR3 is TGTGCCTGGAGTGGGATGTGGGGGGGTGCGGGTCAGCCCCAGCATTTT. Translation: CAWSGMWGGAGQPQHF.